These 17 T cell receptor beta chains came from one sample sequenced in a study of T cell changes during pregnancy in multiple sclerosis. The assay was immunoSEQ multiplex PCR, and TCRdb's table has in-frame clones only and misses some. The data hold about 88,000 clones, with 80% to 95% observed a single time. The source was peripheral blood, collected in the first trimester of pregnancy. The receptors originated from a female donor with multiple sclerosis, enrolled in a pregnancy study.

J is TRBJ2-4 and V is TRBV27; 8 nucleotides match TRBD1. Germline V gene sequence: CDR1 MNHEY, CDR2 SMNVEV (reference sequence). The ends lost 0 bases at V and 4 bases at J; junction bases unmatched: 2. The CDR3 covers 15 residues. CDR3: CASSLSWTGKNIQYF. The CDR3, as DNA: TGTGCCAGCAGTTTATCCTGGACAGGGAAAAACATTCAGTACTTC.

CDR3 residues: CAWATGVNEKLFF. The CDR3 region has the DNA TGTGCCTGGGCTACAGGGGTTAATGAAAAACTGTTTTTT. The chain couples TRBV30 to TRBJ1-4; 7 bases are shared with TRBD1. Losses at the gene ends were 5 bases for V and 4 bases for J; bases not matched to a gene: 4. The CDR3 is made up of 13 amino acids. The germline V gene encodes CDR1 GTSNPN and CDR2 SVGIG (reference sequence).

The rearrangement links TRBV5-6 to TRBJ2-7; 7 nucleotides align to TRBD2. The CDR3 consists of 13 residues. The V gene end was trimmed by 3 bases and the J gene end by 7 bases; junction bases not matched to a gene: 7. Germline CDR1 SGHDT, CDR2 YYEEEE. The CDR3 protein is CASSWGGFSEQYF. The CDR3 nucleotides read TGTGCCAGCAGCTGGGGAGGGTTCTCGGAGCAGTACTTC.

The chain employs TRBV28 and TRBJ1-4, with no clear D. Looked up from germline, CDR1 is MDHEN and CDR2 is SYDVKM. The length of the CDR3 is 15 residues. Between the trimmed V and J ends, which lost 5 bases and 0 bases, there was a span of 10 bases. This CDR3 reads CASSGRKATNEKLFF. The CDR3 DNA sequence: TGTGCCAGCAGTGGCCGCAAAGCAACTAATGAAAAACTGTTTTTT.

DNA of the CDR3: TGCGCCAGCAGCAGACGGAAACAGGGTCTAACAGATACGCAGTATTTT. Translating it yields CASSRRKQGLTDTQYF. The chain joins TRBV5-1 to TRBJ2-3; D may be TRBD1 (6 bases). This CDR3 is 16 amino acids long. Looked up from germline, CDR1 is SGHRS and CDR2 is YFSETQ. Trimming took off 4 bases at V and 3 bases at J, with 18 bases between the two ends.

The gene calls are TRBV7-9 and TRBJ1-4, with D possibly TRBD1 on 6 matching bases. The germline CDR1 and CDR2 sequences are SEHNR and FQNEAQ (reference sequence). This CDR3 comprises 14 residues. V shed 4 bases and J shed 4 bases, with 10 bases lying between them. CDR3 in amino acids: CASSYRTDNEKLFF. Here the CDR3 DNA reads TGTGCCAGCAGCTATCGGACAGATAATGAAAAACTGTTTTTT.

V and J are TRBV19 and TRBJ1-5, with D maybe TRBD1 (5 bases). Germline CDR1 reads LNHDA; CDR2 reads SQIVND (reference sequence). This CDR3 contains 14 residues. V was pared by 5 bases and J by 11 bases, with 19 bases between. CDR3 sequence: CASSGPVTGGAQHF. The CDR3 nucleotides are TGTGCCAGTAGTGGACCAGTGACCGGGGGGGCCCAGCATTTT.

The V gene is TRBV20-1, the J gene TRBJ1-1, with 8 positions matching TRBD1. Unmatched junction bases numbered 11, after V lost 6 bases and J lost 14 bases. Germline V gene data show CDR1 as DFQATT and CDR2 as SNEGSKA (reference sequence). This CDR3 region has 11 residues. The CDR3 region is CSAAPGQVGFF. The CDR3 DNA sequence: TGCAGTGCCGCACCGGGACAGGTTGGCTTCTTT.

V is TRBV28 and J is TRBJ2-7; 8 nucleotides align to TRBD1. This CDR3 has 17 amino acids. V shed 6 bases, J shed 13 bases, and the junction held 26 bases outside the gene matches. CDR1 MDHEN and CDR2 SYDVKM come from the germline V gene. CDR3 nucleotide sequence: TGTGCCAGCAGGTTTATCTCTAGAGGACAGGGCGGTACTGTCCCCTACTTC. It codes for CASRFISRGQGGTVPYF.

The V and J genes are TRBV11-2 and TRBJ1-3, with D uncertain. This CDR3 spans 17 amino acids. Germline CDR1 reads SGHAT; CDR2 reads FQNNGV. V lost 0 bases to trimming and J lost 4 bases, with 16 bases between them. The CDR3 DNA is TGTGCCAGCAGCTTAGATTCCGCCGGTCTATTCGGAAACACCATATATTTT. Translated: CASSLDSAGLFGNTIYF.

The chain combines TRBV18 with TRBJ1-1; a possible D gene is TRBD1 (5 bases). V shed 3 bases and J shed 5 bases, with 13 bases lying between them. Germline assignment: CDR1 KGHSH and CDR2 LQKENI. The CDR3 spans 14 residues. Written as DNA, the CDR3 is TGTGCCAGCTCACCGAATCAGGGAATTACTGAAGCTTTCTTT. Translated: CASSPNQGITEAFF.

J is TRBJ1-2 and V is TRBV4-2; TRBD1 agrees at 8 bases. The germline gives CDR1 LGHNA, CDR2 YNFKEQ. The CDR3 is made up of 15 amino acids. Trimming took 0 bases from V and 4 from J; bases not matched to a gene: 4. The CDR3 sequence is CASSQETGALYGYTF. CDR3 bases: TGTGCCAGCAGCCAAGAGACAGGGGCGCTCTATGGCTACACCTTC.

The rearrangement joins TRBV7-9 to TRBJ1-5, with TRBD1 matching 10 bases. Germline V lookup: CDR1 SEHNR, CDR2 FQNEAQ (reference sequence). V dropped 5 bases and J dropped 6; count of bases not matched to a gene: 4. This CDR3 region has 14 residues. CDR3 region: CASSGQGVSQPQHF. The DNA of the CDR3 is TGTGCCAGCAGCGGACAGGGGGTCAGTCAGCCCCAGCATTTT. Variable domain in full (rest from reference TRBV7-9 and TRBJ1-5): DTGVSQNPRHKITKRGQNVTFRCDPISEHNRLYWYRQTLGQGPEFLTYFQNEAQLEKSRLLSDRFSAERPKGSFSTLEIQRTEQGDSAMYLCASSGQGVSQPQHFGDGTRLSIL.

The V gene is TRBV7-9, the J gene TRBJ1-4, with D perhaps matching TRBD1 (6 bases). The CDR3 spans 18 residues. V was cut by 5 bases and J by 0 bases, with 19 bases left in between. From germline, CDR1 is SEHNR and CDR2 FQNEAQ (reference sequence). Here the CDR3 reads CASSIFPAGAATNEKLFF. In DNA form, the CDR3 reads TGTGCCAGCAGCATTTTTCCCGCAGGGGCCGCAACTAATGAAAAACTGTTTTTT.

This rearrangement joins TRBV5-4 to TRBJ2-7; the match to TRBD2 covers 13 bases. V lost 0 bases, J lost 5 bases, and 8 bases stayed unmatched. The length of the CDR3 is 17 residues. The germline V gene has CDR1 SGHNT and CDR2 YYREEE (reference sequence). CDR3 bases: TGTGCCAGCAGCTTGGAGAGGACTAGCGGGAGAAGGGACGAGCAGTACTTC. Translating gives CASSLERTSGRRDEQYF.

This chain joins TRBV7-6 and TRBJ1-2; 10 bases agree with TRBD1. J lost 4 bases, V lost 4 bases, and 6 bases had no gene match. The CDR3 is 15 residues long. CDR1 is SGHVS, CDR2 FNYEAQ, per germline. Written as DNA, the CDR3 is TGTGCCAGCAGCTCCGCGGACAGGGGGTTCTATGGCTACACCTTC. Translating gives CASSSADRGFYGYTF.

The V and J genes are TRBV27 and TRBJ2-2; TRBD2 might be the D (5 bases). Germline V lookup: CDR1 MNHEY, CDR2 SMNVEV (reference sequence). The CDR3 covers 16 residues. V was cut by 3 bases and J by 0 bases, with 11 bases left in between. The CDR3 DNA is TGTGCCAGCAGTTTTGGTTTCGGGGCGAACACCGGGGAGCTGTTTTTT. Residues: CASSFGFGANTGELFF.